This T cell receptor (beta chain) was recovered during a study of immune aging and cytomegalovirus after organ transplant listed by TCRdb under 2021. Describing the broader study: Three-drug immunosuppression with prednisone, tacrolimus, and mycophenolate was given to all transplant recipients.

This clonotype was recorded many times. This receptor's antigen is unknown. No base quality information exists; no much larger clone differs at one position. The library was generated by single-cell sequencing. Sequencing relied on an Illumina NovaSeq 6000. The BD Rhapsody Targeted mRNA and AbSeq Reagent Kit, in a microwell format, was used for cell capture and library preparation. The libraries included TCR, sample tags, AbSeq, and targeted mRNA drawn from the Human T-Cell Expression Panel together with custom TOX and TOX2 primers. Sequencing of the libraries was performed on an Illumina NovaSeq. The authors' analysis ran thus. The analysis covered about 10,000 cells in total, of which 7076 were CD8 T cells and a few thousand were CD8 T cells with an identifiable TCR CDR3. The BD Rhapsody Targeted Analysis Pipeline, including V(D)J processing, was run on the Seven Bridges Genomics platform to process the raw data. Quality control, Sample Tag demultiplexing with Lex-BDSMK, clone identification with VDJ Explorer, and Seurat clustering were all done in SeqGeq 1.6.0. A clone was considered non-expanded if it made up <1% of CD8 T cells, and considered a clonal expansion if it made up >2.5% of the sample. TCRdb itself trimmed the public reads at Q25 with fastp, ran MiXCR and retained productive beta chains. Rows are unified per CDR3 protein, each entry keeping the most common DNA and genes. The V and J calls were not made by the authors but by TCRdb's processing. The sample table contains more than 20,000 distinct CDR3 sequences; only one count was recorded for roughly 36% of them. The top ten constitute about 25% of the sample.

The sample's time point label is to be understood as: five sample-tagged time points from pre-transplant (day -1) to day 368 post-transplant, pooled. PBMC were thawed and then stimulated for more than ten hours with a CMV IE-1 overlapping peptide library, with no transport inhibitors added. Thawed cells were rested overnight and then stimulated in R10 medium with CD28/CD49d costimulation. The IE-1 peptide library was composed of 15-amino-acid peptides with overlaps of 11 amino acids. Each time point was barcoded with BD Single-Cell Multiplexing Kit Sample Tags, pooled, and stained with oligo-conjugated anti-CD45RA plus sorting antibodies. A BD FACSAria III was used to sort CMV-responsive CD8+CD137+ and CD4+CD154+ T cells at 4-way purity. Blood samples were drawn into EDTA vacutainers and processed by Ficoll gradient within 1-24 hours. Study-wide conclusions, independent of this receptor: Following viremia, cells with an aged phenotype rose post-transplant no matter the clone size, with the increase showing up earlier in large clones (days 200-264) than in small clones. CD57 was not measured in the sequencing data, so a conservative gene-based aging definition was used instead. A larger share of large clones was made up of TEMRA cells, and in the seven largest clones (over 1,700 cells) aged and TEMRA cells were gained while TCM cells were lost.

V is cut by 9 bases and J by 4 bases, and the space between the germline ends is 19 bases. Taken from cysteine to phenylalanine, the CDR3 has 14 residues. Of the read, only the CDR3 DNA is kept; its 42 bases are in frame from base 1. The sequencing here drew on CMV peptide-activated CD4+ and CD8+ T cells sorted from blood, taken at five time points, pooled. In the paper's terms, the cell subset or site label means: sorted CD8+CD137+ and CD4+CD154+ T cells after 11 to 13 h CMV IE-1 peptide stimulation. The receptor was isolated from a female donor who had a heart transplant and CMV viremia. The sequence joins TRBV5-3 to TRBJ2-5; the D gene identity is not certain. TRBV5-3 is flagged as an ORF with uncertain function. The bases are TGTGCCATTCCAGCAGTCGGCGAGATAGAGACCCAGTACTTC. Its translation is CAIPAVGEIETQYF.